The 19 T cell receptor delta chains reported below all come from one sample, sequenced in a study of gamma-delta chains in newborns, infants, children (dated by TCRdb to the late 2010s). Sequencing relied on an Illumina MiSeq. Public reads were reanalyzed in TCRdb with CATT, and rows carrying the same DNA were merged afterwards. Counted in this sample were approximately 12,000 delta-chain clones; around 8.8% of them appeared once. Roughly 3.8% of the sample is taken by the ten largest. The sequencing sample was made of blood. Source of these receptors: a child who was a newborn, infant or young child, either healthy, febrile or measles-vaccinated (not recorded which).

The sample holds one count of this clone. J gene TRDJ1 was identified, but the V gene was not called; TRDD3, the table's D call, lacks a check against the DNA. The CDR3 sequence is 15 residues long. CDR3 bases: TGTGCCCGTGACACCGTGGGGTCTCGAACCGATAAACTCATCTTT. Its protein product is CARDTVGSRTDKLIF.

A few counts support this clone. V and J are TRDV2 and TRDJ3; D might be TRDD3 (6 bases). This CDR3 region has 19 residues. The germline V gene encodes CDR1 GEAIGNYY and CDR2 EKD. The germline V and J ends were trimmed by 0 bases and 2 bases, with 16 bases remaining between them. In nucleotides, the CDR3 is TGTGCCTGTGACACCGTGGGGGGTACCTTTACCTGGGACACCCGACAGATGTTTTTC. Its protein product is CACDTVGGTFTWDTRQMFF.

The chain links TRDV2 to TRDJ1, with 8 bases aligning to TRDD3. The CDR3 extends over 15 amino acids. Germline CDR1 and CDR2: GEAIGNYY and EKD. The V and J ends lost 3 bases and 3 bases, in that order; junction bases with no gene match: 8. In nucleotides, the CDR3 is TGTGCCTGTGACCCGGTGGGGGATTTGCCCGATAAACTCATCTTT. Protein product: CACDPVGDLPDKLIF.

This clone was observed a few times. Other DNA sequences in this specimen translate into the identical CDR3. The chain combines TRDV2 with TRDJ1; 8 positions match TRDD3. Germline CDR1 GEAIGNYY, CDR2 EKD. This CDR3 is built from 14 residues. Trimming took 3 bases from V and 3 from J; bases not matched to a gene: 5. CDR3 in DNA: TGTGCCTGTGACCGGTGGGGGATTTCCGATAAACTCATCTTT. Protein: CACDRWGISDKLIF.

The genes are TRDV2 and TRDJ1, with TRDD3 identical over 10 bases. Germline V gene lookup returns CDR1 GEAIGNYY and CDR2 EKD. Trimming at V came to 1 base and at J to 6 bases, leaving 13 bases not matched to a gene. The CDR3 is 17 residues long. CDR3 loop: CACDTIGTGGSRYKLIF. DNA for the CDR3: TGTGCCTGTGACACAATCGGAACTGGGGGATCCCGCTATAAACTCATCTTT.

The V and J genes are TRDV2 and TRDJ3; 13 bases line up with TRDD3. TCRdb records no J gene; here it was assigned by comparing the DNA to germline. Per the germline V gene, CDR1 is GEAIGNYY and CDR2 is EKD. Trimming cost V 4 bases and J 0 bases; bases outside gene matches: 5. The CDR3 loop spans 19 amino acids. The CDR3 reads CACDILGDTSSWDTRQMFF. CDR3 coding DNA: TGTGCCTGTGATATACTGGGGGATACGAGCTCCTGGGACACCCGACAGATGTTTTTC.

The CDR3 nucleotides read TGTGCCTGTGACACGCTGGGGGCCCGGGAACCACTCATCTTT. Its protein is CACDTLGAREPLIF. The J gene is TRDJ1, the V gene TRDV2, with 7 bases matching TRDD3. No J gene was available from TCRdb, and it was assigned here by a germline match of the DNA. Germline trimming cut 1 base from V and 10 bases from J; bases unmatched to any gene: 11. Germline values: CDR1 GEAIGNYY, CDR2 EKD. CDR3 length: 14 residues.

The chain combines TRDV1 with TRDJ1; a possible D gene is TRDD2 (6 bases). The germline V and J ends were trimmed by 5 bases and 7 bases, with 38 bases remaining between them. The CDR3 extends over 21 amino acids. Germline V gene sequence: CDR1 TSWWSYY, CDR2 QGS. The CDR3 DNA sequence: TGTGCTCTTGGGTCTCACAGACGCCGCTTCGGGCTCAGTACTGCTTCCTCTAAACTCATCTTT. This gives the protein CALGSHRRRFGLSTASSKLIF.

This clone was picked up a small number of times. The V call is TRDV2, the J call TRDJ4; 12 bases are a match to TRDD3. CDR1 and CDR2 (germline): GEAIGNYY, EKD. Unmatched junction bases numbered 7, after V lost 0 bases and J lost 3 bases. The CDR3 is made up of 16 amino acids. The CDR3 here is CACDTGGWGIRRPLIF. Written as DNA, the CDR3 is TGTGCCTGTGACACCGGGGGCTGGGGGATACGTCGACCCCTGATCTTT.

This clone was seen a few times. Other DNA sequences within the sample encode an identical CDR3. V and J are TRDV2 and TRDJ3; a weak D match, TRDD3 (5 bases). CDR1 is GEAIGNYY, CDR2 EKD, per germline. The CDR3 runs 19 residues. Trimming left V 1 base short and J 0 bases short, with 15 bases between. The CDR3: CACDTAGGPSSWDTRQMFF. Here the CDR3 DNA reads TGTGCCTGTGACACGGCAGGGGGCCCGAGCTCCTGGGACACCCGACAGATGTTTTTC.

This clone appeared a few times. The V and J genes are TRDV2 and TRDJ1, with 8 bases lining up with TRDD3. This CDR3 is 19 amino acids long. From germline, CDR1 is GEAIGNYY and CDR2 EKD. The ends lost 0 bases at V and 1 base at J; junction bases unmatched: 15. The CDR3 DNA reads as TGTGCCTGTGACACCGTGAGCGGAATGGGGGATCCTATCACCGATAAACTCATCTTT. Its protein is CACDTVSGMGDPITDKLIF.

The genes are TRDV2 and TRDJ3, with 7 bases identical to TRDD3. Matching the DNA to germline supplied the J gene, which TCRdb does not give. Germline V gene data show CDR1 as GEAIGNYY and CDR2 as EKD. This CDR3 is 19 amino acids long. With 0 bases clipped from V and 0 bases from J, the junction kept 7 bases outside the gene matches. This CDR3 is CACDTAGYLSSWDTRQMFF. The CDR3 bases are TGTGCCTGTGACACCGCGGGATACCTGAGCTCCTGGGACACCCGACAGATGTTTTTC.

CDR3 in amino acids: CACDTVSHNTDKLIF. The CDR3 DNA follows: TGTGCCTGTGACACCGTTTCGCACAACACCGATAAACTCATCTTT. This chain joins TRDV2 and TRDJ1, with D unresolved. The germline CDR1 and CDR2 sequences are GEAIGNYY and EKD. CDR3 length equals 15 residues. The ends were cut back, 0 bases at V and 0 bases at J, with 10 bases in the middle.

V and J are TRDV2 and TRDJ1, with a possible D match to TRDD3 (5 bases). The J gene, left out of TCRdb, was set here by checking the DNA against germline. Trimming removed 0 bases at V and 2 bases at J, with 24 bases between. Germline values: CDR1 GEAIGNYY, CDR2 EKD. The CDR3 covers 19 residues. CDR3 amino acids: CACDTVEAGVSPITDKLIF. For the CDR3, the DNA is TGTGCCTGTGACACCGTGGAGGCGGGGGTTAGCCCGATTACCGATAAACTCATCTTT.

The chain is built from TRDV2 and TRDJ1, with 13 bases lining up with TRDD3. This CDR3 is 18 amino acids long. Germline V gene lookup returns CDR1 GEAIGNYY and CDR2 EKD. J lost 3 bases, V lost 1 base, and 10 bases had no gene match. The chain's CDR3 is CACDTLHTGGYVSDKLIF. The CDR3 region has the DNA TGTGCCTGTGACACTCTTCATACTGGGGGATACGTCTCCGATAAACTCATCTTT.

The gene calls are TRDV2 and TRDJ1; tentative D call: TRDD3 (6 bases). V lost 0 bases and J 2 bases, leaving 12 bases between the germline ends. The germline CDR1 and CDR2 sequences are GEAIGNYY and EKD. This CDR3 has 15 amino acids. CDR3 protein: CACDTLLGRTDKLIF. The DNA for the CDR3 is TGTGCCTGTGACACCCTACTGGGAAGGACCGATAAACTCATCTTT.

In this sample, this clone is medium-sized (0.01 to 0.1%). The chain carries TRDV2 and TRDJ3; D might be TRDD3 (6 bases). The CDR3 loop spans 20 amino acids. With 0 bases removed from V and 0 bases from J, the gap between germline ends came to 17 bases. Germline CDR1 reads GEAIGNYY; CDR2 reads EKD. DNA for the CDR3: TGTGCCTGTGACACCATAGCCTCGGGGATCAGCTCCTGGGACACCCGACAGATGTTTTTC. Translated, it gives CACDTIASGISSWDTRQMFF.

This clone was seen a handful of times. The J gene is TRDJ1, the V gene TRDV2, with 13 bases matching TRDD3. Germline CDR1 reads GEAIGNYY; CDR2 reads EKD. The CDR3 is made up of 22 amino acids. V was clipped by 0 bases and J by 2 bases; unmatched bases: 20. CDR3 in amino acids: CACDTVSSYGGLGDTQTDKLIF. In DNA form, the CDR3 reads TGTGCCTGTGACACCGTGTCTTCCTACGGAGGACTGGGGGATACGCAAACCGATAAACTCATCTTT.

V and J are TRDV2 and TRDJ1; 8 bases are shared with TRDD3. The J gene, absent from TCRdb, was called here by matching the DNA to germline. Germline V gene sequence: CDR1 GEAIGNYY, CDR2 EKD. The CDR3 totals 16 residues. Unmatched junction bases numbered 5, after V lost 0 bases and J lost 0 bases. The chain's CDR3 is CACDTVGDVYTDKLIF. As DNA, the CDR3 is TGTGCCTGTGACACCGTGGGGGATGTGTACACCGATAAACTCATCTTT.